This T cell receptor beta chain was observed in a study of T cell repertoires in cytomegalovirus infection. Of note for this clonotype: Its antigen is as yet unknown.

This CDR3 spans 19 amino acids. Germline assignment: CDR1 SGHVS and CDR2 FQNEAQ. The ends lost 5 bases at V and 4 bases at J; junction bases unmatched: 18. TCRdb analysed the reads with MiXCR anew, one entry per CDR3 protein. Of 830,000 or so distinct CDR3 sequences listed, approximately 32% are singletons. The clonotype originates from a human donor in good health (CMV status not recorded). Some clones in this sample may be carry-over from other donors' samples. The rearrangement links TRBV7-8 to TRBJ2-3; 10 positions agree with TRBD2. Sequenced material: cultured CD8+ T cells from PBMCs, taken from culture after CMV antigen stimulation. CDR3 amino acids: CASSHLVLDQRGGPDTQYF. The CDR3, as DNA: TGTGCCAGCAGCCACTTAGTCCTCGATCAGCGGGGGGGCCCAGATACGCAGTATTTT.